Below, 17 T cell receptor beta chains from the same sample are listed, as sequenced in a study of T cell responses to AZD1222 COVID-19 vaccine. The data were produced by immunoSEQ multiplex PCR, yet TCRdb's version contains in-frame clones alone and is incomplete. The profile shows 150,000 to 200,000 clones, 90% to 95% of them singletons. Sequences were derived from peripheral blood, sampled on day 0 of AZD1222 vaccination. These receptors all come from an adult in good health.

The chain employs TRBV7-9 and TRBJ2-5; no clear D gene. V was trimmed by 1 base and J by 9 bases, leaving 6 bases between them. The CDR3 loop spans 11 amino acids. Germline values: CDR1 SEHNR, CDR2 FQNEAQ (reference sequence). CDR3 DNA: TGTGCCAGCAGCTTAGTGGGTTCCCAGTACTTC. The encoded protein is CASSLVGSQYF.

J is TRBJ1-5 and V is TRBV28; D perhaps matches TRBD1 (5 bases). Germline CDR1 reads MDHEN; CDR2 reads SYDVKM. The V end was cut by 2 bases, the J end by 5 bases, with 13 bases between. CDR3 length: 15 amino acids. CDR3 in DNA: TGTGCCAGCAGTTTACCTCCCGGGGCAGATCAGCCCCAGCATTTT. Its protein is CASSLPPGADQPQHF. The full variable domain, in which reference TRBV28 and TRBJ1-5 provide the parts outside the CDR3, is DVKVTQSSRYLVKRTGEKVFLECVQDMDHENMFWYRQDPGLGLRLIYFSYDVKMKEKGDIPEGYSVSREKKERFSLILESASTNQTSMYLCASSLPPGADQPQHFGDGTRLSIL.

Only one count was recorded for this clone. The rearrangement links TRBV4-2 to TRBJ2-5, with TRBD2 matching 13 bases. Unmatched junction bases numbered 1, after V lost 3 bases and J lost 0 bases. Germline CDR1 LGHNA, CDR2 YNFKEQ. The CDR3 contains 16 residues. The CDR3 here is CASSQGLAGHQETQYF. CDR3 DNA: TGTGCCAGCAGCCAGGGACTAGCGGGGCACCAAGAGACCCAGTACTTC.

J is TRBJ2-2 and V is TRBV5-1; TRBD1 aligns across 11 bases. The junction had 7 bases not matched to a gene; V was cut back by 7 bases and J by 5 bases. The CDR3 contains 15 residues. Germline CDR1 and CDR2: SGHRS and YFSETQ. The CDR3 DNA reads TGCGCCAGCTCCCCAGGGACAGGGGGGACCGGGGAGCTGTTTTTT. It translates to CASSPGTGGTGELFF. The whole variable domain, remainder taken from reference TRBV5-1 and TRBJ2-2, is KAGVTQTPRYLIKTRGQQVTLSCSPISGHRSVSWYQQTPGQGLQFLFEYFSETQRNKGNFPGRFSGRQFSNSRSEMNVSTLELGDSALYLCASSPGTGGTGELFFGEGSRLTVL.

This chain joins TRBV2 and TRBJ2-2, with D maybe TRBD2 (5 bases). The V gene's germline CDR1 is SNHLY and CDR2 FYNNEI. V dropped 9 bases and J dropped 7 bases, with 21 bases sitting between them. This CDR3 has 15 residues. The CDR3 sequence is CARWKRVAEGGELFF. The CDR3 region has the DNA TGTGCCAGGTGGAAGAGGGTCGCTGAGGGCGGGGAGCTGTTTTTT.

This clone was seen only once. The chain recombines TRBV18 with TRBJ2-2, with TRBD1 matching over 8 bases. The junction had 15 bases not matched to a gene; V was cut back by 8 bases and J by 1 base. The CDR3 sequence is 18 residues long. Germline-derived CDR1 and CDR2 are KGHSH and LQKENI. The CDR3 reads CASGLRSAGTGNTGELFF. CDR3 bases: TGTGCCAGCGGCTTGAGGAGTGCCGGGACAGGGAACACCGGGGAGCTGTTTTTT.

CDR3 protein: CASDEGTAASRYTF. The CDR3 DNA reads TGTGCCAGCGATGAGGGGACAGCGGCTTCTCGCTACACCTTC. This rearrangement joins TRBV19 to TRBJ1-2, with 7 bases fitting TRBD1. Germline CDR1 LNHDA, CDR2 SQIVND (reference sequence). The CDR3 is made up of 14 amino acids. The V segment lost 9 bases and the J segment 9 bases; nucleotides outside the gene matches: 16.

This sequence joins TRBV27 and TRBJ2-7; possibly TRBD1 or TRBD2 for D (5 bases each). This CDR3 comprises 14 residues. The germline CDR1 and CDR2 sequences are MNHEY and SMNVEV (reference sequence). Trimming stripped 6 bases from V and 2 bases from J, with 14 bases between. CDR3 amino acids: CASSGREGPYEQYF. CDR3 sequence (DNA): TGTGCCAGCAGCGGACGAGAGGGACCCTACGAGCAGTACTTC.

This clone came up a few times. A read error may account for a junction end that differs from germline. This sequence joins TRBV7-7 and TRBJ2-7; maybe TRBD1 (6 bases). The CDR3 length is 14 residues. Germline V gene sequence: CDR1 SSHAT, CDR2 FNYEAQ (reference sequence). CDR3 in amino acids: CASSPSPGAYEQYF. The DNA for the CDR3 is TGTGCTAGCAGCCCATCCCCAGGGGCCTACGAGCAGTACTTC.

The chain has TRBV9 and TRBJ1-1; D possibly corresponds to TRBD1 (5 bases). V was cut by 4 bases and J by 4 bases, with 17 bases left in between. Germline V gene lookup returns CDR1 SGDLS and CDR2 YYNGEE. The CDR3 totals 15 residues. In DNA, the CDR3 is TGTGCCAGCAGCATCAGGGACGACGCGTTCACTGAAGCTTTCTTT. Its translation is CASSIRDDAFTEAFF.

The chain has TRBV29-1 and TRBJ1-1; a weak D match, TRBD1 (5 bases). Looked up from germline, CDR1 is SQVTM and CDR2 is ANQGSEA. There are 13 residues in the CDR3. With 3 bases removed from V and 0 bases from J, the gap between germline ends came to 8 bases. The CDR3 bases are TGCAGCGTTGAGGGGGTTATGAACACTGAAGCTTTCTTT. It encodes CSVEGVMNTEAFF.

The chain uses TRBV14 and TRBJ1-2, with D maybe TRBD1 (5 bases). CDR3 length: 12 amino acids. Per the germline V gene, CDR1 is SGHDN and CDR2 is FVKESK. Trimming shortened V by 4 bases and J by 5 bases, and 8 bases separated the two germline ends. Written as DNA, the CDR3 is TGTGCCAGCAGCCCATCAGGGTATGGCTACACCTTC. Amino acids: CASSPSGYGYTF.

J is TRBJ2-2 and V is TRBV4-3; 7 bases map to TRBD2. Per germline, CDR1 LGHNA and CDR2 YSLEER. The CDR3 loop spans 17 amino acids. V was pared by 0 bases and J by 5 bases, with 9 bases of the junction left unmatched. The CDR3 loop reads CASSQDLSGGGTGELFF. The CDR3 nucleotides read TGCGCCAGCAGCCAAGATCTTAGTGGCGGGGGAACCGGGGAGCTGTTTTTT.

The chain couples TRBV4-2 to TRBJ2-4; the match to TRBD2 covers 7 bases. The CDR3 is 17 residues long. Trimming removed 1 base from V and 7 bases from J; junction bases left unmatched: 13. Looked up from germline, CDR1 is LGHNA and CDR2 is YNFKEQ. DNA for the CDR3: TGTGCCAGCAGCCAAGGCTTGGGGAGGGGCGATAGGAACATTCAGTACTTC. The encoded protein is CASSQGLGRGDRNIQYF.

The chain has TRBV30 and TRBJ1-1; D not resolved. Germline lookup yields CDR1 GTSNPN and CDR2 SVGIG (reference sequence). The ends were cut back, 7 bases at V and 0 bases at J, with 12 bases in the middle. The CDR3 contains 13 residues. CDR3 loop: CASNTDLNTEAFF. The CDR3 DNA is TGTGCCTCCAACACCGATTTGAACACTGAAGCTTTCTTT.

Only a few counts were recorded for this clone. This chain's CDR3 is CASSTGPGELFF. CDR3 sequence (DNA): TGTGCCAGTAGTACGGGACCCGGGGAGCTGTTTTTT. This sequence joins TRBV19 and TRBJ2-2; D may be TRBD1 or TRBD2 (5 bases each). CDR3 length: 12 residues. Trimming left V 4 bases short and J 6 bases short, with 6 bases between. Germline values: CDR1 LNHDA, CDR2 SQIVND (reference sequence).

The chain links TRBV12-3 or TRBV12-4 to TRBJ2-7, with D perhaps matching TRBD1 (5 bases). The CDR3 runs 13 residues. Deletions cut 2 bases from V and 3 bases from J, with 8 bases between. The CDR3 DNA follows: TGTGCCAGCAGTTTATCCAGGGTCTACGAGCAGTACTTC. Its protein is CASSLSRVYEQYF.